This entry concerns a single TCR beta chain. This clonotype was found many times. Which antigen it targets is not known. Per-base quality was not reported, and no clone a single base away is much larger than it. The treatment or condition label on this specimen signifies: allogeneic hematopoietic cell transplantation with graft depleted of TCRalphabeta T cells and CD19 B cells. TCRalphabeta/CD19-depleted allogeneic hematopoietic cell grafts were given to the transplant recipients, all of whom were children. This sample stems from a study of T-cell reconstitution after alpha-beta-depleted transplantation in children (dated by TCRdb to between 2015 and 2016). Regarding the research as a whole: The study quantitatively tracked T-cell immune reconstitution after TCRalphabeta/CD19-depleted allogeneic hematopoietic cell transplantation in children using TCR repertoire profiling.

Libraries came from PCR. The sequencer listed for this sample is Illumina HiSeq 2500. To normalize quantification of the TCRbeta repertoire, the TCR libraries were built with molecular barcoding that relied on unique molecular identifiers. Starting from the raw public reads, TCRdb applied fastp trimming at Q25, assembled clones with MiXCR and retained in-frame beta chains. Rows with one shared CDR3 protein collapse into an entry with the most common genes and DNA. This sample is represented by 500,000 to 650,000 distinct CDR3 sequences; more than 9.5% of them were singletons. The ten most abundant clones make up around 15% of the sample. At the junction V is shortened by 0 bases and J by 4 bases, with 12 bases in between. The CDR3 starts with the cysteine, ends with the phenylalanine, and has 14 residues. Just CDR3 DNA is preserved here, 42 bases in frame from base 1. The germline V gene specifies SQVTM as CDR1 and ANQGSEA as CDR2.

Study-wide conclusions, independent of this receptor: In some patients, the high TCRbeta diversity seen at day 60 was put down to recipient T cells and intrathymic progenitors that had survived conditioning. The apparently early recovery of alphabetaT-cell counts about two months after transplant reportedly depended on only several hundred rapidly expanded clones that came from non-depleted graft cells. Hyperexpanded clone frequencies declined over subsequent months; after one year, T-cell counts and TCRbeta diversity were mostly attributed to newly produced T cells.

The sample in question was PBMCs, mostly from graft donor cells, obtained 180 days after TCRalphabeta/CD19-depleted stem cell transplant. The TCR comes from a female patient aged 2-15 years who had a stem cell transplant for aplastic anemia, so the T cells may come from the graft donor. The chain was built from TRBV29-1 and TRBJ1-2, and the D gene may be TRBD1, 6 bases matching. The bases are TGCAGCGTTGAAGACAGGGGAACGCGCTATGGCTACACCTTC. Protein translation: CSVEDRGTRYGYTF.